This T cell receptor beta chain was recovered during a study of blood T cell repertoires in COVID-19. V lost 3 bases, J lost 0 bases, and 17 bases lay in between. Looked up from germline, CDR1 is SGHRS and CDR2 is YFSETQ. CDR3 length: 17 residues. Sequencing was performed with immunoSEQ multiplex PCR; in TCRdb, only in-frame clones are kept and a portion is missing. The sample has about 140,000 clones; around 90% are singletons. The sequence derives from a woman aged 80 or over with acute or convalescent COVID-19. Sequencing was performed on peripheral blood. The chain carries TRBV5-1 and TRBJ2-3; D remains ambiguous. This CDR3 is CASSSGYSYPSTDTQYF. DNA of the CDR3: TGCGCCAGCAGCTCTGGTTACTCGTACCCTAGCACAGATACGCAGTATTTT.